The present T cell receptor (beta chain) was sequenced within a study of shared clonotypes between healthy human individuals (dated by TCRdb to 2018 to 2020). Notes on the research overall: The cohort comprised a couple of women and a few men aged 18 to 49 years. For each donor, CD4 naive and CD4 memory were each given three plates, CD8 naive was given two plates, and CD8 memory was given one plate. The study deeply sequenced blood TCR repertoires of about five healthy adults to estimate repertoire size and the extent of clonotype sharing between individuals. To increase sequencing depth and limit assay-specific biases, different laboratories used diverse techniques to prepare libraries and sequence TCR repertoires. Leukapheresis yielded between about 0.8 and 9.5 billion PBMCs per donor.

Using the deep immunoSEQ assay, TCR CDR3 regions were amplified from genomic DNA by multiplex PCR. Extracted genomic DNA from each cell subset was distributed evenly across all wells of several immunoSEQ 96-well plates, and each plate was treated as a replicate. For sorted subsets, approximately 210 ng genomic DNA, equal to tens of thousands of T cell genomes, was loaded into each replicate PCR. Purified libraries were quantified with a Qubit 3.0 fluorometer, sized on a Bioanalyzer 2100, and re-quantified with the KAPA Library Quantification kit. Every immunoSEQ 96-well plate was sequenced on a separate single-read 150-cycle Illumina NextSeq 550 flow cell. The original methods were these. Because the immunoSEQ output held only junctional sequences and lacked quality scores, the filtering could not match the filtering applied to full-length reads. Sequences were annotated with PyIR, a Python wrapper for IgBLAST v1.9, using IMGT germline references to assign V/J genes and CDR3. Any read was removed if the V/J assignment was weak (E-value above 1e-6), the CDR3 was missing, or the read contained stop codons, out-of-frame junctions, or ambiguous translated residues. V3J clonotypes were defined as sequences sharing an identical inferred V gene, J gene, and CDR3 amino acid sequence. Percentage overlap between repertoires was calculated by dividing the number of shared unique clonotypes by the size of the smaller repertoire. Richness of each repertoire was evaluated using RTK rarefaction, the Chao1 estimator, and Recon v2.1 estimates of unobserved clonotypes. OLGA was used to compute generation probabilities for all TCRbeta clonotypes that the gDNA method yielded from a handful of donors. TCRdb's version of the immuneACCESS table is confined to in-frame rearrangements and falls short of the full clone set. An unresolved V gene accounts for under half of the shortfall where checked; the remainder is of unknown origin. V, J and clone size reflect that table, while D and trimming were determined from the DNA. The sample yields around 990,000 clones; 77% were counted once. Jointly, the top ten make up about 0.94% of the sample.

This clone was recorded only once. Its antigen remains undetermined. No qualities accompany the bases; no much larger clone lies one base away. General findings and caveats noted by the study authors: Pairwise subsampling led to the expectation that sequencing depth would affect the degree of clonotype sharing among donors. Even with the large sequencing depth, rarefaction of the sorted-subset datasets indicated that sequencing was incomplete. Sampling was limited to blood, and TCR repertoires in tissue likely differ from TCR repertoires in blood. The genetic and exposure-history diversity represented was limited by the small number of donors. About 5% of naive CD4, roughly 3.6% of naive CD8, 2% to 2.5% of memory CD4, and about 0.4% of memory CD8 clonotypes were shared across a few donors. Naive subsets generally had larger estimated clonotype richness than memory subsets. Clonotypes shared by all four sorted-subset donors showed higher generation probabilities than non-shared clonotypes.

Healthy HIV-negative adults with no recently reported acute infections or vaccinations were included as donors. Only Caucasian adults living in Nashville, Tennessee, USA were represented among the donors. CD4+ T cells were enriched through magnetic negative selection, after which naive cells were positively selected on CD45RA and the remaining negative fraction served as the memory subset. Blood was obtained by leukapheresis, after which PBMCs were separated by Ficoll-Histopaque density gradient centrifugation and cryopreserved in liquid nitrogen vapor phase. Analytical flow cytometry was used to check the purity and quantity of every magnetically sorted T cell population. Each sorted fraction had its genomic DNA isolated and then quantified by UV absorbance on a Nanodrop 2000c. From its cysteine to its phenylalanine, the CDR3 spans 18 amino acids. The retained sequence is limited to the CDR3, 54 bases, with the frame set at the first base. At the junction V is shortened by 4 bases and J by 2 bases; bases outside the gene matches: 11. CDR1 and CDR2, per the germline V gene, are MGHRA and YSYEKL.

Source material: memory CD4+ T cells from PBMCs. The cell subset or site label of this sample denotes: CD45RA-negative fraction. The source is a man younger than 35 in good health. Some clones in this sample may be carry-over from other donors' samples. The chain is encoded by TRBV4-1 joined to TRBJ2-5; 12 bases in between match TRBD1. The CDR3 has the sequence CASSPGTGGGSGQETQYF. The DNA reads TGCGCCAGCAGCCCCGGGACAGGGGGCGGGAGTGGACAAGAGACCCAGTACTTC.